These 2 T cell receptor beta chains share one sample of origin, sequenced in a study of shared clonotypes between healthy human individuals. Clones were read by immunoSEQ multiplex PCR, and TCRdb kept only the in-frame ones, dropping some. The sample shows millions of clones, 90% to 95% of them seen only once. The sequenced sample consisted of naive CD4+ T cells from PBMCs. Sample subset: CD45RA+ positively selected. The receptors were sampled from a young man in good health. Some clones in this sample may be carry-over from other donors' samples.

A word on this clone: The same CDR3 can be traced to other DNA sequences in this sample. The rearrangement uses TRBV7-3 and TRBJ1-2; 8 bases fit TRBD1. V shed 5 bases, J shed 5 bases, and the junction held 4 bases outside the gene matches. CDR1 and CDR2 (germline): SGHTA, FQGTGA. The CDR3 covers 13 residues. The DNA for the CDR3 is TGTGCCAGCAGCCCCGGGACAGGTTATGGCTACACCTTC. It is translated as CASSPGTGYGYTF.

J is TRBJ2-7 and V is TRBV7-2; 13 bases fit TRBD2. The trim removed 2 bases at V and 7 bases at J, leaving 11 bases unmatched. Germline loops: CDR1 SGHTA, CDR2 FQGNSA. This CDR3 is 17 amino acids long. The chain's CDR3 is CASSLLLAGGAKGEQYF. The CDR3 DNA sequence: TGTGCCAGCAGCTTACTACTAGCGGGAGGGGCGAAAGGAGAGCAGTACTTC.